This T cell receptor beta chain was identified during a study of Graves' ophthalmopathy and Graves' hyperthyroidism. For the study at large: Investigators collected peripheral blood at initial diagnosis, before any treatment was given.

Ophthalmopathy in the donors was of moderate-to-severe activity, with CAS ≥3, NOSPECS ≥4 and duration under 3 months. Establishment of the diagnosis relied upon clinical symptoms, serum thyroxine, TRAb, thyroid ultrasound and orbital computed tomography. The study amplified TCR beta CDR3 regions using RNA transcripts. RT-PCR was first run with HTBI primers, then multiplex PCR in a second round. TCRdb redid the calling of the multiplex PCR reads with MiXCR, one entry per CDR3 protein. The sample shows 350,000 or so distinct CDR3 sequences, 15% to 20% of them seen only once. General study points: Sensitivity of about 70% and specificity of 72% to 85% were achieved by the model that predicted ophthalmopathy progression.

This clonotype was observed a few times. Its antigen is not known. V was clipped by 4 bases and J by 2 bases; unmatched bases: 4. The CDR3 spans 15 residues. Germline lookup yields CDR1 MNHNS and CDR2 SASEGT. The rearrangement links TRBV6-1 to TRBJ1-2; 10 bases are a match to TRBD1. This clonotype was obtained from an adult man with Graves' ophthalmopathy. Sample: peripheral blood. CDR3 coding DNA: TGTGCCAGCAGTGGTTGGGACAGGGGAAACTATGGCTACACCTTC. Encoded protein: CASSGWDRGNYGYTF.